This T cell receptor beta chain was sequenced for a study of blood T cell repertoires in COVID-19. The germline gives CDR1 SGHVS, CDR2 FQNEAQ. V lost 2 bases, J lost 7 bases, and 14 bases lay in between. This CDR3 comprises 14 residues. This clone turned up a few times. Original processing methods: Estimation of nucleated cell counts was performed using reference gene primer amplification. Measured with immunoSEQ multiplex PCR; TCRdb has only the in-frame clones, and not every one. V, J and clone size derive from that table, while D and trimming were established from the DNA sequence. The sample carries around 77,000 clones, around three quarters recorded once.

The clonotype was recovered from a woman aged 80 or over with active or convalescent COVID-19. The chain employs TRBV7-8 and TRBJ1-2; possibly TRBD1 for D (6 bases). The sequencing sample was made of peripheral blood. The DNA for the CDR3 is TGTGCCAGCAGCTTAAAACCAGGGGTTCTTGGCTACACCTTC. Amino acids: CASSLKPGVLGYTF.